This entry concerns a single TCR beta chain. Regarding time point: peripheral blood 6 weeks after treatment start. Urothelial carcinoma affected the patients, and it was locally advanced or metastatic. These data originate in a study of PD-L1 blockade in urothelial cancer. Overall study: About 85% of the 29 patients were men whose urothelial cancer was bladder-origin.

Libraries were prepared by immunoSEQ multiplex PCR; TCRdb keeps only in-frame clonotypes and omits some of them. The sample has fewer than 30,000 clones, 84% seen once. This CDR3 is 13 amino acids long. The V end lost 3 bases, the J end lost 10 bases, and 15 bases lay between the germline ends. CDR1 and CDR2 (germline): SGHTA, FQGNSA. V gene TRBV7-2 combines with J gene TRBJ1-1; D unresolved. The sequence came from an older man with urothelial cancer. The sample consisted of PBMCs, taken around atezolizumab (anti-PD-L1) treatment. CDR3 DNA sequence: TGTGCCAGCAGCTTTCCCCCCCTCTCTTCAGCTTTCTTT. Encoded protein: CASSFPPLSSAFF.